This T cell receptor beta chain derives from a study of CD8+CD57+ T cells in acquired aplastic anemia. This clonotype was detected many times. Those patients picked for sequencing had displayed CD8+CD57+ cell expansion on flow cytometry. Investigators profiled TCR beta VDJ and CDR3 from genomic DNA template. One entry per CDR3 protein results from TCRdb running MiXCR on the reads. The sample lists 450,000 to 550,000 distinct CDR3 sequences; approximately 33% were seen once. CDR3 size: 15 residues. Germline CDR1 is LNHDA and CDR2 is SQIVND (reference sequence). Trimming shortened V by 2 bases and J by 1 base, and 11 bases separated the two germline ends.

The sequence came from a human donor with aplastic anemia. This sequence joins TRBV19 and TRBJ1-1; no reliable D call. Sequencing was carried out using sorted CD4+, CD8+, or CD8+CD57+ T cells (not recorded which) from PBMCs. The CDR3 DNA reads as TGTGCCAGTAGTATACTACGGGCGGAGAACACTGAAGCTTTCTTT. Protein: CASSILRAENTEAFF.